This paragraph covers one T cell receptor beta chain sequence. Its matching antigen is unknown. This sample was taken from a study of blood T cells in healthy people across ages. Caucasian, healthy and from Russia, the donors were aged between about 6 and 90. Study-level results: Donors of long life had a larger count of naive CD4+ cells and greater diversity than aged donors.

The CDR3 loop spans 14 amino acids. After removal of 5 bases from V and 4 bases from J, the junction contained 7 bases not matched to a gene. Together with a sample-barcoded 5' primer, a J-beta primer mix was included in a second PCR lasting roughly 6 to 12 cycles. TCRdb independently ran MiXCR on the 5' RACE reads; one entry per CDR3 protein. The table has fewer than 800,000 distinct CDR3 sequences, about a third seen once. The sequenced material came from blood. The chain is built from TRBV12-3 or TRBV12-4 and TRBJ1-1, with 7 bases fitting TRBD1. This receptor was taken from a woman older than 75 in good health. The CDR3 nucleotides are TGTGCCAGCAGTGCAGGGGGAGGGGCCACTGAAGCTTTCTTT. Translation gives CASSAGGGATEAFF.